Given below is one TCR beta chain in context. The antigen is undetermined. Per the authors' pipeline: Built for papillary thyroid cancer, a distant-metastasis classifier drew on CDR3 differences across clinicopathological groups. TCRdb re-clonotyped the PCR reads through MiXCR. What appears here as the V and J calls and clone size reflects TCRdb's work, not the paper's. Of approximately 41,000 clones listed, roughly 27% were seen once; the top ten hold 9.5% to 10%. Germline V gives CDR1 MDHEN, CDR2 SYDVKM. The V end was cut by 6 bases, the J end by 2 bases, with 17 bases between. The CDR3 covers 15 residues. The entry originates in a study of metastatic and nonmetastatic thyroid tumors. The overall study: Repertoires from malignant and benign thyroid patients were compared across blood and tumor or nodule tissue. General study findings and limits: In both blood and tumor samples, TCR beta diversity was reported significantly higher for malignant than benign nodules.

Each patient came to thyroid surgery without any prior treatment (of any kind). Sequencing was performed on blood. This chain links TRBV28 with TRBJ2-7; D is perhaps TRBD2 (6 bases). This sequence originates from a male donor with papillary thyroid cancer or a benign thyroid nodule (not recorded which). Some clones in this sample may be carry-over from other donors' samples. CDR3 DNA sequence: TGTGCCAGCAGCCTTCCTGCCGGGAGCCCCTACGAGCAGTACTTC. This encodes CASSLPAGSPYEQYF.